This TCR beta chain was documented in a study of T cells in Graves' hyperthyroidism and ophthalmopathy. In the study overall: Peripheral blood was obtained at initial diagnosis, preceding any treatment. Study conclusions and caveats: Blood held most thyroid clonotypes expanded above 0.001 frequency.

This clonotype was picked up many times. The target antigen is unknown. Ophthalmopathy cases scored 3 or more on the Clinical Activity Score and 4 or more on NOSPECS grade, with duration below 3 months. Using more than 7.5 ml of fresh peripheral blood, PBMCs were prepared. Regions amplified from RNA transcripts were the TCR beta CDR3 regions. Initially, a first-round RT-PCR of the TCR CDR3 employed the HTBI primer set. Via MiXCR, TCRdb re-called the multiplex PCR reads, giving one row per CDR3 protein. The sample has about half a million distinct CDR3 sequences; roughly 22% are singletons. V lost 3 bases, J lost 7 bases, and 22 bases lay in between. The CDR3 extends over 16 amino acids. From germline, CDR1 is SGHRS and CDR2 YFSETQ.

The V and J genes are TRBV5-1 and TRBJ1-2; D ambiguous. The specimen sequenced was blood. This clonotype was obtained from a woman aged 70-85 years with Graves' ophthalmopathy. The chain's CDR3 is CASSSSGRSASPGYTF. The CDR3 region has the DNA TGCGCCAGCAGCTCTAGCGGACGGAGTGCTTCTCCTGGCTACACCTTC.